This is a list of T cell receptor beta chains from one sample in a study of vaccination effects on CD4 cells after COVID-19. Only in-frame clones appear in the TCRdb table, and some are missing; sequencing was by immunoSEQ multiplex PCR. Of about 37,000 clones detected, about 69% appear once; the ten largest clones hold about 15%. Their antigen targets remain unknown. This specimen was CD4+ T cells from PBMCs cultured with HCoV-OC43 spike peptides, taken before COVID-19 vaccination. Source of these receptors: a human donor who received a COVID-19 vaccine. Each CDR3 is given with its conserved first and last residue. D genes are given only for firm matches. The listing skips clone size in some rows; elsewhere it reads once, few, many or a size class.

>-|TRBJ1-3|TRBV5-1|-
CASSLDGWSLENTIYF
TGCGCCAGCAGCTTGGATGGTTGGTCCCTCGAGAACACCATATATTTT
>-|TRBJ2-5|TRBV4-1|-
CASKDRGNQETQYF
TGCGCCAGCAAGGACAGAGGAAACCAAGAGACCCAGTACTTC
>-|TRBJ2-7|TRBV9|TRBD1
CASSVVEQGAYEQYF
TGTGCCAGCAGCGTAGTAGAACAGGGGGCCTACGAGCAGTACTTC
>-|TRBJ1-6|TRBV11-2|-
CASSPNGQSNSPLHF
TGTGCCAGCAGCCCTAACGGACAGTCTAATTCACCCCTCCACTTT
>-|TRBJ2-7|TRBV7-2|TRBD2
CASSLTSGGANEQYF
TGTGCCAGCAGCCTAACTAGCGGGGGGGCCAACGAGCAGTACTTC
>-|TRBJ2-7|TRBV24-1|-
CATSGGSYEQYF
TGTGCCACCAGCGGAGGCTCCTACGAGCAGTACTTC
>-|TRBJ2-6|TRBV29-1|-
CSVEGGAGANVLTF
TGCAGCGTTGAAGGTGGGGCCGGGGCCAACGTCCTGACTTTC
>-|TRBJ2-7|TRBV13|TRBD2
CASSLDWIAGSHEQYF
TGTGCCAGCAGCTTAGATTGGATAGCGGGATCTCACGAGCAGTACTTC
>-|TRBJ2-1|TRBV28|TRBD2
CASSLGGGYNEQFF
TGTGCCAGCAGTTTGGGGGGGGGATACAATGAGCAGTTCTTC
>-|TRBJ2-7|TRBV10-2|TRBD2
CASSEGSGSEYEQYF
TGCGCCAGCAGTGAAGGGAGCGGGAGTGAATACGAGCAGTACTTC
>few|TRBJ2-7|TRBV6-5|TRBD1
CASSYKGQGMNEQYF
TGTGCCAGCAGTTACAAGGGACAGGGGATGAACGAGCAGTACTTC
>-|TRBJ2-3|TRBV5-1|TRBD2
CASSIGGADTQYF
TGCGCCAGCAGCATCGGGGGGGCAGATACGCAGTATTTT
>-|TRBJ2-2|TRBV5-6|-
CASSRGAGNTGELFF
TGTGCCAGCAGCCGGGGGGCAGGGAACACCGGGGAGCTGTTTTTT
>few|TRBJ2-7|TRBV28|-
CASTAALSYEQYF
TGTGCCAGCACCGCTGCCCTCTCCTACGAGCAGTACTTC
>once|TRBJ2-7|TRBV9|-
CASSVEAVMVGGPTSYEQYF
TGTGCCAGCAGCGTAGAGGCGGTCATGGTGGGGGGGCCGACATCCTACGAGCAGTACTTC
>-|TRBJ2-3|TRBV6-5|-
CASSYSSGWTDTQYF
TGTGCCAGCAGTTACTCCTCGGGGTGGACAGATACGCAGTATTTT
>-|TRBJ2-1|TRBV11-2|-
CASRTIRQHNEQFF
TGTGCCAGCAGAACGATTCGACAACACAATGAGCAGTTCTTC
>-|TRBJ2-7|TRBV4-1|TRBD2
CASSQDGAGVMYEQYF
TGCGCCAGCAGCCAAGATGGAGCGGGAGTTATGTACGAGCAGTACTTC
>-|TRBJ1-6|TRBV19|-
CASSPSRVQSSPLHF
TGTGCCAGTAGTCCGAGTCGGGTTCAGTCTTCACCCCTCCACTTT
>-|TRBJ1-6|TRBV5-1|-
CASSLGGYHNSPLHF
TGCGCCAGCAGCTTGGGAGGGTACCATAATTCACCCCTCCACTTT
>-|TRBJ2-3|TRBV6-6|TRBD2
CASMSRAGGITDTQYF
TGTGCCAGCATGAGTCGAGCGGGAGGAATCACAGATACGCAGTATTTT
>once|TRBJ2-1|TRBV4-1|-
CASSLRARQLDNEQFF
TGCGCCAGCAGCCTACGAGCCCGACAGTTGGACAATGAGCAGTTCTTC